This entry concerns a single TCR beta chain. What it binds is not known. The data are from a study of cytomegalovirus exposure and HLA in healthy donors. At the level of the study: It was reported in a later analysis that the 120 or so validation repertoires used the same platform as the approximately 670 first-cohort repertoires.

The CDR3 totals 15 residues. CDR1 SGHTA and CDR2 FQGNSA come from the germline V gene. V was clipped by 6 bases and J by 1 base; unmatched bases: 7. Study conclusions and caveats: The investigators catalogued 150 to 200 TCR beta chains as cytomegalovirus-associated. Later, an analysis found that TCR clusters from the first cohort tended to co-occur in the 90 to 150 validation repertoires. A few chains tied to CMV proved CMV antigen-specific in vitro.

This table comes from immunoSEQ multiplex PCR, and its TCRdb copy is limited to in-frame clones, with some not included. The table has under 85,000 clones, over 90% seen once. The genes are TRBV7-2 and TRBJ2-7; the match to TRBD2 covers 9 bases. The sequenced sample consisted of PBMCs. This TCR was sampled from a man younger than 35 in good health and CMV-seropositive. CDR3 in amino acids: CASRDGTSRSYEQYF. CDR3 sequence (DNA): TGTGCCAGCAGGGATGGGACTAGCCGATCCTACGAGCAGTACTTC.